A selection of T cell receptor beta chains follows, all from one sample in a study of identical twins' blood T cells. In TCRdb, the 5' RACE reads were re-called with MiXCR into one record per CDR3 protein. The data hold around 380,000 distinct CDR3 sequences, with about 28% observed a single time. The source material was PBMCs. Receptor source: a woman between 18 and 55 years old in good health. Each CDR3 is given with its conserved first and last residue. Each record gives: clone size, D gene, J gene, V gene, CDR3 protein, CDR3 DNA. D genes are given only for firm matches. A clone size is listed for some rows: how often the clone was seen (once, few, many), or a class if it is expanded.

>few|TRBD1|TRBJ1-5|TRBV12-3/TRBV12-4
CASSLKGTGNQPQHF
TGTGCCAGCAGTTTAAAAGGGACAGGCAATCAGCCCCAGCATTTT
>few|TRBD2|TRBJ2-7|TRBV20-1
CSADPGTSGTYEQYF
TGCAGTGCTGACCCCGGGACTAGCGGTACCTACGAGCAGTACTTC
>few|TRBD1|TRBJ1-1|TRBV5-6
CASRRTGDRTEAFF
TGTGCCAGCAGACGGACAGGGGATCGCACTGAAGCTTTCTTT
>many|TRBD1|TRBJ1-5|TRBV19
CASRDRGNQPQHF
TGTGCCAGTAGAGACAGGGGGAATCAGCCCCAGCATTTT
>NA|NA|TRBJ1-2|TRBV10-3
CAISAATGKDGYTF
TGTGCCATCAGTGCCGCAACAGGGAAGGATGGCTACACCTTC
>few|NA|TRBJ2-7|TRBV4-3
CASSQGLGLVPYF
TGCGCCAGCAGCCAAGGACTGGGTCTAGTGCCGTACTTC
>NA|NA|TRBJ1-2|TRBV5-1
CACAIGTYGYTF
TGCGCCTGCGCGATAGGAACCTATGGCTACACCTTC
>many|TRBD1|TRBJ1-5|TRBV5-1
CASSLTGGRNQPQHF
TGCGCCAGCAGCCTAACAGGGGGGAGGAATCAGCCCCAGCATTTT
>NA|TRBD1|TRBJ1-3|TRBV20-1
CSAGDRGDGNTIYF
TGCAGTGCTGGTGACAGGGGTGATGGAAACACCATATATTTT
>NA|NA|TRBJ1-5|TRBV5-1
CASSEGRNQPQHF
TGCGCCAGCAGTGAGGGCCGCAATCAGCCCCAGCATTTT
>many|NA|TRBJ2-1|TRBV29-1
CSVTISNEQFF
TGCAGCGTTACTATCTCCAATGAGCAGTTCTTC
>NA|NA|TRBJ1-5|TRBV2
CATTGGDQPQHF
TGTGCCACCACGGGGGGAGACCAGCCCCAGCATTTT
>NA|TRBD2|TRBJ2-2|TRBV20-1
CSARAPPGLAGAARGGELFF
TGCAGTGCTAGAGCACCTCCGGGACTAGCGGGGGCCGCTAGGGGCGGGGAGCTGTTTTTT
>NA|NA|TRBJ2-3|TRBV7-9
CASSFGGPFTDTQYF
TGTGCCAGCAGCTTCGGGGGGCCCTTCACAGATACGCAGTATTTT